The rows below give T cell receptor beta chains drawn from one sample of a study of OX40 agonist ivuxolimab in advanced cancers. The assay was immunoSEQ multiplex PCR, and TCRdb's table has in-frame clones only and misses some. This sample has roughly 100,000 clones, with about 80% found just once. The sequenced sample was CD4+ or CD8+ T cells sorted from blood, obtained in a trial of the OX40 agonist ivuxolimab. These receptor sequences come from an adult with an advanced solid tumor such as melanoma, head and neck, liver or kidney cancer. Each CDR3 is given with its conserved first and last residue. Each record gives: D gene, V gene, clone size, J gene, CDR3 protein. D genes are given only for firm matches. Where a row states a size, it is once, few, many or the class of an expanded clone; other rows omit it.

d_call: TRBD1; v_call: TRBV6-1; clone_size: -; j_call: TRBJ2-7; cdr3_aa: CASSAGGLSDPYEQYF
d_call: -; v_call: TRBV29-1; clone_size: once; j_call: TRBJ1-2; cdr3_aa: CSVAARALNYGYTF
d_call: -; v_call: TRBV29-1; clone_size: once; j_call: TRBJ1-2; cdr3_aa: CSVRRGDYGYTF
d_call: -; v_call: TRBV7-2; clone_size: -; j_call: TRBJ2-2; cdr3_aa: CASSLVAGIASNTGELFF
d_call: -; v_call: TRBV29-1; clone_size: once; j_call: TRBJ2-5; cdr3_aa: CSVGLGSGETQYF
d_call: -; v_call: TRBV7-8; clone_size: -; j_call: TRBJ2-1; cdr3_aa: CASSLRTQTEQFF
d_call: TRBD2; v_call: TRBV7-2; clone_size: -; j_call: TRBJ2-1; cdr3_aa: CASSSGLAGVSYNEQFF
d_call: -; v_call: TRBV5-1; clone_size: few; j_call: TRBJ2-2; cdr3_aa: CASSPNWGADGELFF
d_call: TRBD1; v_call: TRBV28; clone_size: -; j_call: TRBJ1-2; cdr3_aa: CASRSTGGAIGYTF
d_call: TRBD1; v_call: TRBV19; clone_size: -; j_call: TRBJ2-3; cdr3_aa: CASSPGGGTDTQYF
d_call: -; v_call: TRBV7-2; clone_size: -; j_call: TRBJ2-1; cdr3_aa: CASSYLTRRFSNEQFF
d_call: -; v_call: TRBV30; clone_size: -; j_call: TRBJ1-2; cdr3_aa: CAWSGGRSFYGYTF
d_call: -; v_call: TRBV7-3; clone_size: -; j_call: TRBJ2-1; cdr3_aa: CASSFGVWGLRNEQFF
d_call: -; v_call: TRBV10-2; clone_size: -; j_call: TRBJ1-5; cdr3_aa: CASRGGNSNQPQHF
d_call: -; v_call: TRBV7-2; clone_size: -; j_call: TRBJ2-1; cdr3_aa: CASSPTAASGSEQFF
d_call: -; v_call: TRBV21-1; clone_size: -; j_call: TRBJ2-3; cdr3_aa: CASNSDREADTQYF
d_call: TRBD2; v_call: TRBV5-4; clone_size: -; j_call: TRBJ2-3; cdr3_aa: CASSVVAGGPGTDTQYF
d_call: TRBD2; v_call: TRBV7-6; clone_size: once; j_call: TRBJ2-6; cdr3_aa: CASSLGTNPSGANVLTF
d_call: TRBD1; v_call: TRBV5-6; clone_size: -; j_call: TRBJ1-2; cdr3_aa: CASSTQGAAIANYGYTF
d_call: -; v_call: TRBV27; clone_size: -; j_call: TRBJ2-3; cdr3_aa: CASSRAGTVSTDTQYF
d_call: -; v_call: TRBV19; clone_size: -; j_call: TRBJ2-1; cdr3_aa: CASSSGPQGNEQFF
d_call: -; v_call: TRBV5-5; clone_size: -; j_call: TRBJ2-3; cdr3_aa: CASSLGLDTQYF
d_call: -; v_call: TRBV21-1; clone_size: -; j_call: TRBJ2-5; cdr3_aa: CASSKAGAAQETQYF
d_call: TRBD1; v_call: TRBV28; clone_size: -; j_call: TRBJ1-4; cdr3_aa: CASSTDRGLEKLFF
d_call: TRBD1; v_call: TRBV19; clone_size: -; j_call: TRBJ1-5; cdr3_aa: CASSIPQLEGAHQPQHF
d_call: -; v_call: TRBV6-5; clone_size: -; j_call: TRBJ1-3; cdr3_aa: CASSYSGRSSGNTIYF
d_call: -; v_call: TRBV23-1; clone_size: -; j_call: TRBJ1-5; cdr3_aa: CASSQSFGGCRFNCCNQPQHF
d_call: -; v_call: TRBV5-1; clone_size: -; j_call: TRBJ2-5; cdr3_aa: CASSLALHEETQYF
d_call: TRBD1; v_call: TRBV30; clone_size: -; j_call: TRBJ2-7; cdr3_aa: CAWNQGAYEQYF
d_call: -; v_call: TRBV6-1; clone_size: -; j_call: TRBJ1-1; cdr3_aa: CASSHDSHMNTEAFF
d_call: -; v_call: TRBV18; clone_size: -; j_call: TRBJ2-3; cdr3_aa: CASSPRRGDDTQYF
d_call: TRBD2; v_call: TRBV19; clone_size: -; j_call: TRBJ2-3; cdr3_aa: CASSISGGSTDTQYF
d_call: TRBD1; v_call: TRBV5-1; clone_size: -; j_call: TRBJ1-5; cdr3_aa: CASSLGQLKPQHF
d_call: -; v_call: TRBV5-4; clone_size: -; j_call: TRBJ2-5; cdr3_aa: CASSVRIGSKQETQYF
d_call: -; v_call: TRBV6-5; clone_size: few; j_call: TRBJ2-7; cdr3_aa: CASRAGSYYEQYF
d_call: TRBD1; v_call: TRBV19; clone_size: -; j_call: TRBJ2-7; cdr3_aa: CASSRSGTGPYEQYF
d_call: TRBD1; v_call: TRBV27; clone_size: -; j_call: TRBJ1-2; cdr3_aa: CASSLGRGQDGYTF
d_call: TRBD1; v_call: TRBV7-8; clone_size: -; j_call: TRBJ1-1; cdr3_aa: CASSGVGRGQGILAFF
d_call: -; v_call: TRBV29-1; clone_size: -; j_call: TRBJ2-6; cdr3_aa: CSVREAGANVLTF
d_call: -; v_call: TRBV6-6; clone_size: -; j_call: TRBJ1-1; cdr3_aa: CASSYSAGGNTEAFF
d_call: TRBD2; v_call: TRBV5-6; clone_size: -; j_call: TRBJ2-1; cdr3_aa: CASSLVVTSGFNEQFF
d_call: TRBD1; v_call: TRBV10-3; clone_size: -; j_call: TRBJ1-1; cdr3_aa: CAIGQGLNTEAFF
d_call: -; v_call: TRBV4-3; clone_size: -; j_call: TRBJ2-2; cdr3_aa: CASSHAGDTGELFF
d_call: TRBD1; v_call: TRBV5-1; clone_size: -; j_call: TRBJ2-7; cdr3_aa: CASSAGHRDSSYEQYF
d_call: TRBD1; v_call: TRBV7-2; clone_size: few; j_call: TRBJ1-5; cdr3_aa: CASSSWDRGRNQPQHF
d_call: TRBD2; v_call: TRBV28; clone_size: few; j_call: TRBJ2-2; cdr3_aa: CASSFERGINTGELFF
d_call: -; v_call: TRBV11-1; clone_size: -; j_call: TRBJ1-1; cdr3_aa: CASSPHGGVGTEAFF
d_call: TRBD1; v_call: TRBV7-2; clone_size: -; j_call: TRBJ1-5; cdr3_aa: CASRIGTGGNQPQHF
d_call: -; v_call: TRBV7-9; clone_size: -; j_call: TRBJ2-1; cdr3_aa: CASSPDQSSYNEQFF
d_call: -; v_call: TRBV2; clone_size: -; j_call: TRBJ1-5; cdr3_aa: CASSPQASGQPQHF
d_call: -; v_call: TRBV7-9; clone_size: -; j_call: TRBJ2-2; cdr3_aa: CASSFRSLDTGELFF
d_call: -; v_call: TRBV10-3; clone_size: -; j_call: TRBJ1-1; cdr3_aa: CAISEEGRERISFF
d_call: -; v_call: TRBV14; clone_size: few; j_call: TRBJ2-7; cdr3_aa: CASSQDLTAYEQYF
d_call: TRBD2; v_call: TRBV7-2; clone_size: -; j_call: TRBJ2-1; cdr3_aa: CASSLVASGAYNEQFF
d_call: TRBD2; v_call: TRBV5-8; clone_size: -; j_call: TRBJ2-2; cdr3_aa: CASSMKSSGTNTGELFF
d_call: -; v_call: TRBV5-1; clone_size: -; j_call: TRBJ2-5; cdr3_aa: CASSLDGRSGETQYF